Listed below are T cell receptor beta chains from one sample, sequenced in a study of blood T cells in healthy people across ages. One entry per CDR3 protein results from TCRdb running MiXCR on the 5' RACE reads. This table holds around 1,800,000 distinct CDR3 sequences, 39% found once. Specimen: blood. The receptors were gathered from a human donor in good health. Each CDR3 is given with its conserved first and last residue. The order of the fields is D gene, V gene, J gene, clone size, CDR3 protein, CDR3 DNA. A D gene is named only where the DNA matches it firmly. Size values are once, few and many counts, or a class for expanded clones, and some rows have none.

>TRBD1|TRBV10-3|TRBJ1-5|few
CAISDRGQGQPQHF
TGTGCCATCAGTGACAGGGGGCAGGGACAGCCCCAGCATTTT
>TRBD1|TRBV7-9|TRBJ2-3|-
CASSSTTGGTDTQYF
TGTGCCAGCAGCTCAACGACAGGGGGGACAGATACGCAGTATTTT
>-|TRBV5-1|TRBJ2-1|-
CASGWSYNEQFF
TGCGCCAGCGGCTGGTCCTACAATGAGCAGTTCTTC
>-|TRBV9|TRBJ1-2|-
CASSVDVQVGSYGYTF
TGTGCCAGCAGCGTAGACGTCCAGGTGGGATCCTATGGCTACACCTTC
>TRBD2|TRBV7-2|TRBJ2-3|many
CASSLVAGGPDTQYF
TGTGCCAGCAGTTTGGTGGCGGGGGGGCCCGATACGCAGTATTTT
>-|TRBV27|TRBJ2-5|few
CASRLMAGKETQYF
TGTGCCAGCCGGCTAATGGCGGGGAAAGAGACCCAGTACTTC
>-|TRBV4-2|TRBJ2-7|-
CASSQDQDRPNSYEQYF
TGTGCCAGCAGCCAAGATCAGGACAGACCGAACTCCTACGAGCAGTACTTC
>TRBD1|TRBV11-2|TRBJ1-4|-
CASRTGTVNEKLFF
TGTGCCAGCAGGACCGGGACAGTCAATGAAAAACTGTTTTTT
>-|TRBV20-1|TRBJ2-7|-
CSARHGSYEQYF
TGCAGTGCTCGACATGGATCCTACGAGCAGTACTTC
>TRBD2|TRBV20-1|TRBJ2-3|-
CSASLTSGAGDTQYF
TGCAGTGCTAGCTTGACTAGCGGGGCTGGAGATACGCAGTATTTT
>-|TRBV25-1|TRBJ1-2|-
CASSELEQYYGYTF
TGTGCCAGCAGTGAATTGGAACAGTACTATGGCTACACCTTC
>-|TRBV7-6|TRBJ2-3|few
CASSFRGDTDTQYF
TGTGCCAGCAGCTTCAGGGGGGACACAGATACGCAGTATTTT
>-|TRBV29-1|TRBJ1-2|-
CSAVATGYGYTF
TGCAGCGCCGTCGCGACAGGCTATGGCTACACCTTC
>-|TRBV29-1|TRBJ1-1|-
CSFRVTGMNTEAFF
TGCAGCTTCCGGGTGACGGGAATGAACACTGAGGCTTTCTTT
>TRBD1|TRBV29-1|TRBJ2-7|-
CSVRQGRSYEQYF
TGCAGCGTGAGACAGGGTAGGAGCTACGAGCAGTACTTC
>-|TRBV4-2|TRBJ2-6|many
CASSQEASGANVLTF
TGTGCCAGCAGCCAAGAAGCCTCTGGGGCCAACGTCCTGACTTTC
>-|TRBV12-3/TRBV12-4|TRBJ2-7|-
CASSLAGYPTYEQYF
TGTGCCAGCTCACTTGCAGGTTATCCCACCTACGAGCAGTACTTC
>-|TRBV20-1|TRBJ2-3|many
CSACSGATDTQYF
TGCAGTGCCTGTTCGGGGGCTACAGATACGCAGTATTTT
>-|TRBV20-1|TRBJ1-6|-
CSALGATGSPLHF
TGCAGTGCTCTGGGAGCGACGGGGTCACCCCTCCACTTT
>-|TRBV7-2|TRBJ2-7|few
CASSNPPTAVVYEQYF
TGTGCCAGCAGCAACCCCCCGACGGCGGTGGTCTACGAGCAGTACTTC
>-|TRBV6-5|TRBJ1-2|-
CASSYHNRDTYGYTF
TGTGCCAGCAGTTACCACAACCGGGACACCTATGGCTACACCTTC
>-|TRBV24-1|TRBJ1-1|few
CAIAGGARTEAFF
TGTGCCATCGCGGGGGGGGCGCGCACTGAAGCTTTCTTT
>TRBD2|TRBV4-3|TRBJ2-7|many
CASSPGSSGTYEQYF
TGCGCCAGCAGCCCTGGGTCTAGCGGAACCTACGAGCAGTACTTC
>-|TRBV20-1|TRBJ2-1|few
CSARDHYGAVYNEQFF
TGCAGTGCTAGAGATCATTACGGGGCGGTTTACAATGAGCAGTTCTTC
>-|TRBV6-2/TRBV6-3|TRBJ2-3|few
CASSYGLGGADTQYF
TGTGCCAGCAGTTACGGATTGGGGGGCGCAGATACGCAGTATTTT
>TRBD1|TRBV4-2|TRBJ2-7|few
CASSQQGVNEQYF
TGTGCCAGCAGCCAACAGGGGGTAAACGAGCAGTACTTC
>-|TRBV3-1|TRBJ2-2|-
CASSQVLLASTGELFF
TGTGCCAGCAGCCAAGTTCTCTTGGCTAGCACCGGGGAGCTGTTTTTT
>-|TRBV7-9|TRBJ1-1|-
CASSLAQRGTEAFF
TGTGCCAGCAGCTTAGCGCAAAGGGGCACTGAAGCTTTCTTT
>TRBD1|TRBV27|TRBJ1-6|-
CASSAIQGALHF
TGTGCCAGCTCCGCCATTCAGGGGGCCCTCCACTTT
>TRBD2|TRBV5-6|TRBJ2-7|-
CASSLIAGPRYEQYF
TGTGCCAGCAGCCTCATAGCGGGGCCTCGCTACGAGCAGTACTTC
>-|TRBV12-3/TRBV12-4|TRBJ2-1|few
CASSSTGAQDEQFF
TGTGCCAGCAGCTCTACGGGGGCGCAGGATGAGCAGTTCTTC
>TRBD1|TRBV28|TRBJ1-4|-
CASTGQVHEKLFF
TGTGCCAGCACGGGACAGGTCCATGAAAAACTGTTTTTT
>-|TRBV12-3/TRBV12-4|TRBJ2-7|-
CASSLKAYYEQYF
TGTGCCAGCAGTTTAAAGGCCTACTACGAGCAGTACTTC
>-|TRBV5-1|TRBJ1-4|-
CASSAGVLNEKLFF
TGCGCCAGCAGCGCGGGGGTTCTTAATGAAAAACTGTTTTTT
>-|TRBV3-1|TRBJ1-2|few
CASSQGQGHGYTF
TGTGCCAGCAGCCAAGGGCAGGGGCATGGCTACACCTTC
>-|TRBV29-1|TRBJ1-5|-
CSVVLQGVNQPQHF
TGCAGCGTTGTATTACAGGGAGTCAATCAGCCCCAGCATTTT